A single sample is the source of the 8 T cell receptor beta chains below, sequenced in a study of monozygotic twins with inflammatory bowel disease. TCRdb reprocessed the 5' RACE reads and keeps a single row for each CDR3 protein, giving no DNA. The repertoire table contains 350,000 to 400,000 distinct CDR3 sequences. The specimen was blood. Receptors originate from a human donor with ulcerative colitis or Crohn's disease, or a healthy co-twin of an affected twin (not recorded which).

This sequence joins TRBV4-3 and TRBJ1-2; TCRdb lists TRBD1, though no DNA is available to test this call. Germline CDR1 LGHNA, CDR2 YSLEER. CDR3 length equals 13 residues. CDR3: CASSPGQGVGDTF.

The chain has TRBV4-3 and TRBJ2-3; the D gene TCRdb calls, TRBD2, cannot be checked with no DNA. Germline CDR1 reads LGHNA; CDR2 reads YSLEER. The CDR3 runs 16 residues. CDR3: CASSQLIAGITDTQYF.

The chain has TRBV10-3 and TRBJ2-7; TCRdb gives TRBD1 as the D gene, but with no DNA this cannot be confirmed. CDR1 is ENHRY, CDR2 SYGVKD, per germline. CDR3 size: 13 residues. This CDR3 is CAIRGGESYEQYF.

This sequence joins TRBV6-5 and TRBJ2-1; the D call of TRBD1 rests on TCRdb alone, since no DNA is present to check it. Germline lookup yields CDR1 MNHEY and CDR2 SVGAGI. The CDR3 has 13 residues. CDR3 protein: CASSYGGAEEQFF.

This chain connects TRBV5-1 to TRBJ2-7; TCRdb's D call of TRBD1 is untestable without DNA. CDR1 is SGHRS, CDR2 YFSETQ, per germline. The CDR3 spans 14 residues. CDR3 region: CASSPLGQGGEQYF.

The V and J genes are TRBV5-1 and TRBJ1-4. Germline loops: CDR1 SGHRS, CDR2 YFSETQ. The CDR3 runs to 14 residues. The CDR3 loop is CASSLERGEEKLFF.

The chain carries TRBV4-1 and TRBJ1-6; TCRdb lists TRBD1, though no DNA is available to test this call. The CDR3 length is 18 residues. Germline V CDR1 and CDR2: MGHRA, YSYEKL. CDR3 region: CASSQEGARFSYNSPLHF.

This sequence joins TRBV15 and TRBJ2-3. The germline CDR1 and CDR2 sequences are LNHNV and YYDKDF (reference sequence). The CDR3 consists of 14 residues. The CDR3: CATSRVSATDTQYF.